The rows below give T cell receptor beta chains drawn from one sample of a study of blood T cell repertoires in COVID-19. TCRdb keeps only in-frame clones here, not all; method: immunoSEQ multiplex PCR. This sample has fewer than 200,000 clones, with about 88% found just once. Sample: PBMCs or T cells enriched from blood (not recorded which). These receptors were collected from a man aged 50 to 60 who had recovered from COVID-19. Both conserved end residues are part of each CDR3. Each record gives: D gene, J gene, clone size, V gene, CDR3 protein, CDR3 DNA. D genes are given only for firm matches. Rows may omit the clone size; those that give it use once, few, many or a size class.

>-|TRBJ2-6|-|TRBV6-6
CASSRSSGANVLTF
TGTGCCAGCAGTCGATCTAGTGGGGCCAACGTCCTGACTTTC
>-|TRBJ2-1|-|TRBV4-1
CASSQEILADGNEQFF
TGCGCCAGCAGCCAGGAGATTCTAGCTGATGGCAATGAGCAGTTCTTC
>TRBD1|TRBJ1-1|-|TRBV6-5
CASSSPATGTEAFF
TGTGCCAGCAGTTCCCCCGCGACAGGGACTGAAGCTTTCTTT
>TRBD1|TRBJ1-3|once|TRBV18
CASSPVGQGAGNTIYF
TGTGCCAGCTCACCAGTGGGACAGGGGGCCGGAAACACCATATATTTT
>-|TRBJ2-7|-|TRBV3-1/TRBV3-2
CASSGIPDSPIFYEQYF
TGTGCCAGCAGCGGTATCCCGGACAGCCCGATTTTCTACGAGCAGTACTTC
>-|TRBJ2-5|-|TRBV12-3/TRBV12-4
CATQRGLRETQYF
TGTGCCACCCAAAGGGGTCTGAGGGAGACCCAGTACTTC
>TRBD2|TRBJ2-5|few|TRBV9
CASSVGGTSGGAGETQYF
TGTGCCAGCAGCGTAGGAGGGACTAGCGGGGGGGCAGGTGAGACCCAGTACTTC
>-|TRBJ1-6|-|TRBV7-2
CASSLASVSPLHF
TGTGCCAGCAGCTTAGCCTCGGTATCACCCCTCCACTTT
>-|TRBJ2-7|-|TRBV27
CASSLSPTVSYEQYF
TGTGCCAGCAGTTTATCCCCGACAGTTTCCTACGAGCAGTACTTC
>-|TRBJ2-5|-|TRBV3-1/TRBV3-2
CASSQLETQYF
TGTGCCAGCAGCCAACTGGAGACCCAGTACTTC
>TRBD2|TRBJ2-1|-|TRBV9
CASSVSGGVQYSEQFF
TGTGCCAGCAGCGTTAGCGGGGGGGTTCAGTATAGTGAGCAGTTCTTC
>TRBD1|TRBJ1-1|-|TRBV14
CASSPREGQGVEAFF
TGTGCCAGCAGCCCTCGAGAGGGACAGGGAGTTGAAGCTTTCTTT
>-|TRBJ1-1|-|TRBV4-1
CASSQGRGMNTEAFF
TGCGCCAGCAGCCAAGGGCGGGGGATGAACACTGAAGCTTTCTTT
>-|TRBJ1-1|few|TRBV9
CASSATGYTEAFF
TGTGCCAGCAGCGCCACAGGGTACACTGAAGCTTTCTTT
>-|TRBJ2-3|-|TRBV11-3
CASSLKQADTQYF
TGTGCCAGCAGCTTAAAACAGGCAGATACGCAGTATTTT
>TRBD1|TRBJ1-4|-|TRBV2
CATGSGQGATNEKLFF
TGTGCCACCGGATCGGGACAGGGAGCAACTAATGAAAAACTGTTTTTT
>-|TRBJ2-1|-|TRBV7-8
CASSTRQKWDNEQFF
TGTGCCAGCAGCACCAGGCAAAAATGGGACAATGAGCAGTTCTTC
>-|TRBJ1-1|-|TRBV19
CASNRQAIGTEAFF
TGTGCCAGTAATCGACAGGCGATAGGAACTGAAGCTTTCTTT
>-|TRBJ2-7|once|TRBV2
CASSETGGAYEQYF
TGTGCCAGCAGTGAGACGGGGGGCGCCTACGAGCAGTACTTC
>-|TRBJ1-5|-|TRBV7-2
CASSQQPDLMGQPQHF
TGTGCCAGCAGCCAACAGCCTGACCTAATGGGCCAGCCCCAGCATTTT
>-|TRBJ2-5|-|TRBV2
CASSPLDRRQETQYF
TGTGCCAGCAGCCCCCTTGACAGGCGCCAAGAGACCCAGTACTTC
>TRBD1|TRBJ1-6|-|TRBV7-9
CASSLTGETSPLHF
TGTGCCAGCAGCCTGACAGGGGAAACTTCACCCCTCCACTTT
>TRBD1|TRBJ1-5|few|TRBV12-5
CASGLGQGVKPQHF
TGTGCTAGTGGTTTGGGACAGGGTGTGAAGCCCCAGCATTTT
>-|TRBJ2-5|-|TRBV5-1
CASSRRRGKETQYF
TGCGCCAGCAGTCGGCGCCGGGGGAAAGAGACCCAGTACTTC
>TRBD1|TRBJ1-5|-|TRBV6-2/TRBV6-3
CASSYRGRGLGNQPQHF
TGTGCCAGCAGTTACAGGGGAAGGGGGCTGGGCAATCAGCCCCAGCATTTT